What follows are 15 T cell receptor beta chains derived from one specimen sequenced in a study of PD-1 blockade in classical Hodgkin lymphoma. TCRdb keeps only in-frame clones here, not all; method: immunoSEQ multiplex PCR. The sample shows tens of thousands of clones, around nine tenths of them seen only once. Time point noted: cycle 4 day 1 (C4D1), after less than seven weeks of nivolumab. Patients all relapsed after autologous stem cell transplantation, and there was variation in brentuximab vedotin exposure. The sample was peripheral blood mononuclear cells (PBMCs), taken before the fourth cycle of nivolumab. The receptors here all came from a human donor with classical Hodgkin lymphoma.

J is TRBJ2-2 and V is TRBV18; no clear D. Germline-derived CDR1 and CDR2 are KGHSH and LQKENI. CDR3 length: 12 amino acids. Trimming stripped 0 bases from V and 7 bases from J, with 3 bases between. CDR3 region: CASSPPDGELFF. The CDR3, as DNA: TGTGCCAGCTCACCACCCGACGGGGAGCTGTTTTTT.

The chain recombines TRBV7-9 with TRBJ1-5; 10 bases are a match to TRBD1. This CDR3 is built from 16 residues. Trimming at V came to 2 bases and at J to 2 bases, leaving 3 bases not matched to a gene. CDR1 and CDR2 from the germline V gene are SEHNR and FQNEAQ (reference sequence). CDR3 coding DNA: TGTGCCAGCAGCTTAAGCGGGACAGGGGGCAATCAGCCCCAGCATTTT. Its protein is CASSLSGTGGNQPQHF.

This clone was recorded only once. CDR3 region: CASSLIQGGGVYEQYF. The CDR3 DNA follows: TGTGCCAGCAGTTTAATCCAGGGCGGGGGGGTCTACGAGCAGTACTTC. The chain combines TRBV28 with TRBJ2-7, with 9 bases lining up with TRBD2. V lost 2 bases to trimming and J lost 3 bases; unmatched junction nucleotides: 8. This CDR3 region has 16 residues. Germline values: CDR1 MDHEN, CDR2 SYDVKM.

The chain is built from TRBV19 and TRBJ2-7; 12 bases map to TRBD2. Germline lookup yields CDR1 LNHDA and CDR2 SQIVND (reference sequence). This CDR3 has 18 residues. The J segment lost 0 bases and the V segment lost 5 bases, leaving 11 bases of the junction unmatched. The CDR3 protein is CASSSQARLAGDSYEQYF. In DNA form, the CDR3 reads TGTGCCAGTAGTTCCCAGGCCCGACTAGCGGGGGACTCCTACGAGCAGTACTTC.

This CDR3 reads CASRPFSGANVLTF. DNA of the CDR3: TGTGCCAGCAGACCATTCTCTGGGGCCAACGTCCTGACTTTC. The rearrangement joins TRBV7-9 to TRBJ2-6; no clear D gene. Germline V CDR1 and CDR2: SEHNR, FQNEAQ (reference sequence). Deletions cut 6 bases from V and 0 bases from J, with 6 bases between. This CDR3 spans 14 amino acids.

The rearrangement links TRBV4-1 to TRBJ2-7; maybe TRBD2 (5 bases). This CDR3 spans 15 amino acids. Germline lookup yields CDR1 MGHRA and CDR2 YSYEKL. Deletions cut 0 bases from V and 2 bases from J, with 11 bases between. CDR3 region: CASSQDPGYPYEQYF. The CDR3 nucleotides read TGCGCCAGCAGCCAAGATCCGGGATACCCCTACGAGCAGTACTTC.

J is TRBJ1-1 and V is TRBV7-8, with no clear D. The CDR3 covers 15 residues. Germline V lookup: CDR1 SGHVS, CDR2 FQNEAQ. Trimming stripped 3 bases from V and 0 bases from J, with 11 bases between. The CDR3 spells CASSFQPGLNTEAFF. CDR3 coding DNA: TGTGCCAGCAGCTTTCAGCCGGGATTGAACACTGAAGCTTTCTTT. Combining the CDR3 with reference TRBV7-8 and TRBJ1-1 gives the whole variable domain GAGVSQSPRYKVAKRGQDVALRCDPISGHVSLFWYQQALGQGPEFLTYFQNEAQLDKSGLPSDRFFAERPEGSVSTLKIQRTQQEDSAVYLCASSFQPGLNTEAFFGQGTRLTVV.

This chain uses TRBV6-1 with TRBJ1-3; TRBD1 might be the D (5 bases). The CDR3 contains 16 residues. Germline values: CDR1 MNHNS, CDR2 SASEGT. V lost 0 bases and J 2 bases, leaving 11 bases between the germline ends. As DNA, the CDR3 is TGTGCCAGCAGTGAAGCGCTTGGGGGAACTGGAAACACCATATATTTT. Protein sequence: CASSEALGGTGNTIYF.

This chain links TRBV5-4 with TRBJ2-5; 7 nucleotides align to TRBD2. This CDR3 comprises 17 residues. J gave up 5 bases and V 3 bases, and 16 bases lay outside the gene matches. Germline V gene lookup returns CDR1 SGHNT and CDR2 YYREEE (reference sequence). CDR3: CASSSGTLGLGGETQYF. The DNA for the CDR3 is TGTGCCAGCAGCTCCGGGACGCTGGGGCTGGGGGGGGAGACCCAGTACTTC.

V gene TRBV6-5 combines with J gene TRBJ2-7, with D hard to call. CDR1 is MNHEY, CDR2 SVGAGI, per germline. Trimming left V 5 bases short and J 4 bases short, with 12 bases between. The CDR3 loop spans 13 amino acids. The CDR3 region is CASSIGFLYEQYF. DNA of the CDR3: TGTGCCAGCAGTATCGGCTTTCTGTACGAGCAGTACTTC.

The gene calls are TRBV13 and TRBJ2-7; D perhaps matches TRBD1 (5 bases). V lost 5 bases to trimming and J lost 6 bases, with 20 bases between them. Germline V gene data show CDR1 as PRHDT and CDR2 as FYEKMQ (reference sequence). The CDR3 covers 15 residues. CDR3 residues: CASSLTDLLRGEQYF. The DNA for the CDR3 is TGTGCCAGCAGCCTCACCGACCTACTTAGGGGCGAGCAGTACTTC.

V and J are TRBV6-5 and TRBJ2-7; D not certain. CDR3 length equals 15 residues. Per germline, CDR1 MNHEY and CDR2 SVGAGI. Trimming stripped 0 bases from V and 2 bases from J, with 11 bases between. In DNA, the CDR3 is TGTGCCAGCAGTTACTCGAGAGGACGAGCCTACGAGCAGTACTTC. This sequence encodes CASSYSRGRAYEQYF.

V gene TRBV6-5 combines with J gene TRBJ2-7, with 9 bases fitting TRBD2. Germline V CDR1 and CDR2: MNHEY, SVGAGI. V was pared by 6 bases and J by 7 bases, with 13 bases of the junction left unmatched. This CDR3 comprises 15 residues. The CDR3 DNA is TGTGCCAGCAGCGGATTGGGCGGGGGGGCGAGGGAGCAGTACTTC. The encoded protein is CASSGLGGGAREQYF.

A few counts support this clone. This chain connects TRBV4-1 to TRBJ1-6, with D unclear. Trimming left V 0 bases short and J 8 bases short, with 5 bases between. This CDR3 is 13 amino acids long. Germline V gene data show CDR1 as MGHRA and CDR2 as YSYEKL. In nucleotides, the CDR3 is TGCGCCAGCAGCCAAGATCGTGATTCACCCCTCCACTTT. Its protein is CASSQDRDSPLHF.

J is TRBJ2-1 and V is TRBV28, with 10 bases lining up with TRBD2. This CDR3 comprises 14 residues. Germline V gene lookup returns CDR1 MDHEN and CDR2 SYDVKM. J gave up 3 bases and V 6 bases, and 2 bases lay outside the gene matches. Here the CDR3 reads CASRLAGDYNEQFF. The CDR3 region has the DNA TGTGCCAGCAGGCTAGCGGGGGACTACAATGAGCAGTTCTTC.